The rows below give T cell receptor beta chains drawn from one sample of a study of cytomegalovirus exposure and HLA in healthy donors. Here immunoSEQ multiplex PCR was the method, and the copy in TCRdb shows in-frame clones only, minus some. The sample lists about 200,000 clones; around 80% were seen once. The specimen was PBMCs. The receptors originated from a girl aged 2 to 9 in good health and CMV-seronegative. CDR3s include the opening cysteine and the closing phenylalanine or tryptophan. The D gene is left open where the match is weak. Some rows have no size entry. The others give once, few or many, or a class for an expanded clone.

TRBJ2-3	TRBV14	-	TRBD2	TGTGCCAGCAGCCACATACTAGCGGGGGGCACAGATACGCAGTATTTT	CASSHILAGGTDTQYF
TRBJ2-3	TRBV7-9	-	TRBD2	TGTGCCAGCAGCCCCGGGACTAGCGGGAGCGCAGATACGCAGTATTTT	CASSPGTSGSADTQYF
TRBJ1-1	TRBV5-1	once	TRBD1	TGCGCCAGCAGCTCAGGACAGGGGAGGGCTTTCTTT	CASSSGQGRAFF
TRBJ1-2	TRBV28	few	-	TGTGCCAGCAGCTCTGAGGGCCGACTCCCCTATGGCTACACCTTC	CASSSEGRLPYGYTF
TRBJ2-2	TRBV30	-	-	TGTGCCTGGAGTGTACGGAGGGGATCCGCGAACACCGGGGAGCTGTTTTTT	CAWSVRRGSANTGELFF
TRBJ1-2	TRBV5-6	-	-	TGTGCCAGCAGGGAAGATCGACAGGTACGATCTGGCTACACCTTC	CASREDRQVRSGYTF
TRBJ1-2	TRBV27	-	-	TGTGCCAGCAGTCCTCGGGGGGACTATGGCTACACCTTC	CASSPRGDYGYTF
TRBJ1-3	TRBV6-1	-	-	TGTGCCAGCAGTGTAGGCTGGAGCTCTGGAAACACCATATATTTT	CASSVGWSSGNTIYF
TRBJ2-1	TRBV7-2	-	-	TGTGCCAGCAGCTTAGCGGGGGGTAATGAGCAGTTCTTC	CASSLAGGNEQFF
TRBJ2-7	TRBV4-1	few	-	TGCGCCAGCAGCCAAGCTCCAAACAGGGCTCTAGGGTCAAACTACGAGCAGTACTTC	CASSQAPNRALGSNYEQYF
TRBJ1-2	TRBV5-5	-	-	TGTGCCAGCAGCTTGGGACAGGCTAACTATGGCTACACCTTC	CASSLGQANYGYTF
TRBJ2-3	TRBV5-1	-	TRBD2	TGCGCCAGCAGCTCCGGCGGGACTACTAGCACAGATACGCAGTATTTT	CASSSGGTTSTDTQYF
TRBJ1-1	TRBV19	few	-	TGTGCCACCTCCGACATGAACACTGAAGCTTTCTTT	CATSDMNTEAFF
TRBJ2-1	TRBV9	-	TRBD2	TGTGCCAGCAGCGTAATTTCACTAGCGGGCTACAATGAGCAGTTCTTC	CASSVISLAGYNEQFF
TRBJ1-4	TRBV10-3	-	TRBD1	TGTGCCATCAGCCGGGACAGGGCCGGTGGTGAAAAACTGTTTTTT	CAISRDRAGGEKLFF
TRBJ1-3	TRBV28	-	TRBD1	TGTGCTACCAATACACAGGGGAGAGGAAACACCATATATTTT	CATNTQGRGNTIYF
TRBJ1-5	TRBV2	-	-	TGTGCCAGCAGTGTAGGTCAGGTTGTTCCCCGCGGCAATCAGCCCCAGCATTTT	CASSVGQVVPRGNQPQHF
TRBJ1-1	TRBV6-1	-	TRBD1	TGTGCCAGCAGTGTGGGACAGAAGAACACTGAAGCTTTCTTT	CASSVGQKNTEAFF
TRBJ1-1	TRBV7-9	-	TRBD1	TGTGCCAGCGTCGACAGGGGACGAGCTGAAGCTTTCTTT	CASVDRGRAEAFF
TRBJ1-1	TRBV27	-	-	TGTGCCAGCAGTTCACAGGGGAACACTGAAGCTTTCTTT	CASSSQGNTEAFF
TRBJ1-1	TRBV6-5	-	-	TGTGCCAGCAGTTCCAACCCCGATGGGGGGGAAGCTTTCTTT	CASSSNPDGGEAFF
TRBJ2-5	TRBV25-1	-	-	TGTGCCAGCAGTCTGCACTCTTTACAAGAGACCCAGTACTTC	CASSLHSLQETQYF
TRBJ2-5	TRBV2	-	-	TGTGCCAGCTCGTGGGCACCCCAAGAGACCCAGTACTTC	CASSWAPQETQYF
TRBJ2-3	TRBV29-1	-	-	TGCAGCGTTGGGGGCCGCAGCACAGATACGCAGTATTTT	CSVGGRSTDTQYF
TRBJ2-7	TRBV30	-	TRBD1	TGTGCCTGGAGGACCCGGGACAGCATCTACGAGCAGTACTTC	CAWRTRDSIYEQYF
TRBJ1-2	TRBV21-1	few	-	TGTGCCAGCAGCAAAGAAGGGACTTACAGGCTCTCTAACTATGGCTACACCTTC	CASSKEGTYRLSNYGYTF
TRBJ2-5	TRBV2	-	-	TGTGCCAGCAGTGACCAGCGCGTGGAGACCCAGTACTTC	CASSDQRVETQYF
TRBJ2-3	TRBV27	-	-	TGTGCCAGCAACCCGAGGCGGACAAGCACAGATACGCAGTATTTT	CASNPRRTSTDTQYF
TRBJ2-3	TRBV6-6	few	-	TGTGCCAGCAGGATTCACAGGGATACAGATACGCAGTATTTT	CASRIHRDTDTQYF
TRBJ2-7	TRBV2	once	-	TGTGCCAGCGAGGCATCCTACGAGCAGTACTTC	CASEASYEQYF
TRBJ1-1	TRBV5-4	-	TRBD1	TGTGCCAGCAGCTCGGGACAGATAAACACTGAAGCTTTCTTT	CASSSGQINTEAFF
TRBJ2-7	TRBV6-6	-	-	TGTGCCAGCAGTTACTCGGGAGTCCTCTACGAGCAGTACTTC	CASSYSGVLYEQYF
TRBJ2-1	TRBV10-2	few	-	TGCGCCAGCAGTGAGCAACAGAGCTCCTACAATGAGCAGTTCTTC	CASSEQQSSYNEQFF
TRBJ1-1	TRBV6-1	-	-	TGTGCCAGCAGTGACCCCGGGGGTGGAGCTTTCTTT	CASSDPGGGAFF
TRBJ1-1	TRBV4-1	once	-	TGCGCCAGCAGCCAAGCTCCGGGGTCTGCGAACACTGAAGCTTTCTTT	CASSQAPGSANTEAFF
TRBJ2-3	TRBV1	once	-	TGCACCAGCAGCCAACTAGCGGGGGGCACAGATACGCAGTATTTT	CTSSQLAGGTDTQYF
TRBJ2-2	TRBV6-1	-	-	TGTGCCAGCAGTGAAGGAACAGATGCCGGGGAGCTGTTTTTT	CASSEGTDAGELFF
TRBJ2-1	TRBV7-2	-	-	TGTGCCAGCAGCTTCCAGGTATACAATGAGCAGTTCTTC	CASSFQVYNEQFF
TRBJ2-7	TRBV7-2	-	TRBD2	TGTGCCAGCAGCTTAATGGCGGGGGGACGAGCCTACGAGCAGTACTTC	CASSLMAGGRAYEQYF
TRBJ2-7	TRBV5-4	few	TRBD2	TGTGCCAGCAGCTTGTCTCTAGCGGGAACCTACGAGCAGTACTTC	CASSLSLAGTYEQYF
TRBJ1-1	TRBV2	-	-	TGTGCCAGCATGGAGATGAACACTGAAGCTTTCTTT	CASMEMNTEAFF
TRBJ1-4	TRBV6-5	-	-	TGTGCCAGCAGTTATTGGGGCGCCGATGAAAAACTGTTTTTT	CASSYWGADEKLFF
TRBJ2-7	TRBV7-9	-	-	TGTGCCAGCAGCCTAGAATCCGCGGCCACCTACGAGCAGTACTTC	CASSLESAATYEQYF
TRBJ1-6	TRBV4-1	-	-	TGCGCCAGCAGCCAAGTACCAGGGTCACCCCTCCACTTT	CASSQVPGSPLHF
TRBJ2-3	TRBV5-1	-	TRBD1	TGCGCCAGCAGCCCCAGGGGGCCCACCGGGCATACGCAGTATTTT	CASSPRGPTGHTQYF
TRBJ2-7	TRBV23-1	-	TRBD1	TGCGCCAGTGACAGGGATACCTACGAGCAGTACTTC	CASDRDTYEQYF
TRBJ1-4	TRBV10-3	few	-	TGTGCCATCGGTAACCGAGATAGTCTGTTTTTT	CAIGNRDSLFF
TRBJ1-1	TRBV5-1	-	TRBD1	TGCGCCAGCAGGGGACAGACTGAAGCTTTCTTT	CASRGQTEAFF